The 29 T cell receptor beta chains below come from one sample, sequenced in a study of blood T cell repertoires in COVID-19. Assay used: immunoSEQ multiplex PCR; TCRdb lists only in-frame clones, some missing. The top ten hold 4.9% of the sample, which has approximately 240,000 clones, 70% to 85% seen once. The source material was peripheral blood. These receptors came from an elderly woman with active or convalescent COVID-19.

In DNA, the CDR3 is TGTGCCAGCTCACCACAGGGGGCCTTGGTAGGGACTGAAGCTTTCTTT. Encoded protein: CASSPQGALVGTEAFF. The V and J genes are TRBV18 and TRBJ1-1; TRBD1 matches 7 bases. The CDR3 runs to 16 residues. Germline CDR1 KGHSH, CDR2 LQKENI. Trimming cost V 1 base and J 5 bases; bases outside gene matches: 10.

The genes are TRBV5-1 and TRBJ2-1, with TRBD2 matching over 9 bases. The CDR3 is 15 residues long. Trimming cost V 5 bases and J 6 bases; bases outside gene matches: 9. CDR1 is SGHRS and CDR2 is YFSETQ in the germline V gene. In DNA form, the CDR3 reads TGCGCCAGCAGTCCGGCTAGCGGGGTTGTCAATGAGCAGTTCTTC. Its protein product is CASSPASGVVNEQFF. Based on the CDR3 plus reference TRBV5-1 and TRBJ2-1, the full variable domain is KAGVTQTPRYLIKTRGQQVTLSCSPISGHRSVSWYQQTPGQGLQFLFEYFSETQRNKGNFPGRFSGRQFSNSRSEMNVSTLELGDSALYLCASSPASGVVNEQFFGPGTRLTVL.

The gene calls are TRBV28 and TRBJ1-4; D unresolved. Germline values: CDR1 MDHEN, CDR2 SYDVKM. The V end was cut by 3 bases, the J end by 8 bases, with 10 bases between. The CDR3 covers 13 residues. Here the CDR3 DNA reads TGTGCCAGCAGTTTTAGCGAGAACGAAAAACTGTTTTTT. Protein product: CASSFSENEKLFF.

This clone was detected only a few times. The CDR3 DNA reads as TGTGCCAGCAGTACCACCGGGGACACGGGGCAGCCCCAGCATTTT. This translates into CASSTTGDTGQPQHF. The chain joins TRBV28 to TRBJ1-5; weak D call: TRBD1 (6 bases). Germline V gene lookup returns CDR1 MDHEN and CDR2 SYDVKM. V gave up 5 bases and J gave up 7 bases, with 18 bases separating them. This CDR3 comprises 15 residues.

The chain couples TRBV3-1 (or the pseudogene TRBV3-2) to TRBJ2-5; 12 nucleotides line up with TRBD2. CDR1 and CDR2 from the germline V gene are LGHDT and YNNKEL (reference sequence). The CDR3 is 15 amino acids. Trimming took 3 bases from V and 7 from J; bases not matched to a gene: 6. In DNA, the CDR3 is TGTGCCAGCAGCCAGATACTAGCGGGAGGTAGGACCCAGTACTTC. It is translated as CASSQILAGGRTQYF.

The V call is TRBV28, the J call TRBJ2-6; the D gene is possibly TRBD2 (6 bases). The V end was cut by 2 bases, the J end by 2 bases, with 10 bases between. CDR1 and CDR2 from the germline V gene are MDHEN and SYDVKM. CDR3 length: 16 residues. CDR3 nucleotides: TGTGCCAGCAGTTTACCCGGGAGTGCTGGGGCCAACGTCCTGACTTTC. Translated, it gives CASSLPGSAGANVLTF.

The V call is TRBV19, the J call TRBJ1-4, with D perhaps TRBD1 (5 bases). Germline CDR1 reads LNHDA; CDR2 reads SQIVND (reference sequence). Trimming took 7 bases from V and 7 from J, leaving 10 bases between them. The CDR3 is 12 residues long. This CDR3 is CASTIRGEKLFF. CDR3 sequence (DNA): TGTGCCAGTACCATTAGGGGTGAAAAACTGTTTTTT.

This rearrangement joins TRBV6-6 to TRBJ2-1, with a possible D match to TRBD2 (5 bases). The CDR3 loop spans 14 amino acids. The germline CDR1 and CDR2 sequences are MNHNY and SVGAGI (reference sequence). Trimming stripped 5 bases from V and 3 bases from J, with 11 bases between. CDR3: CASSQAVYYNEQFF. CDR3 nucleotides: TGTGCCAGCAGTCAAGCGGTTTACTACAATGAGCAGTTCTTC.

The rearrangement joins TRBV6-6 to TRBJ2-3, with 12 bases lining up with TRBD2. Germline assignment: CDR1 MNHNY and CDR2 SVGAGI (reference sequence). The junction had 10 bases not matched to a gene; V was cut back by 7 bases and J by 8 bases. CDR3 length equals 15 residues. The CDR3 nucleotides read TGTGCCAGCAACCAACCCGGACTAGCGGGGCGTACGCAGTATTTT. This translates into CASNQPGLAGRTQYF.

This chain uses TRBV4-1 with TRBJ1-1; D remains unclear. From germline, CDR1 is MGHRA and CDR2 YSYEKL. V dropped 0 bases and J dropped 4 bases, with 12 bases sitting between them. This CDR3 contains 15 residues. The CDR3 region has the DNA TGCGCCAGCAGCCAAGATGTGGGGAGGAGCACTGAAGCTTTCTTT. Its translation: CASSQDVGRSTEAFF.

This clone has more than one count but fewer than ten. The chain has TRBV10-3 and TRBJ1-2; D is undetermined. The V end was cut by 7 bases, the J end by 4 bases, with 10 bases between. The V gene's germline CDR1 is ENHRY and CDR2 SYGVKD. This CDR3 has 12 residues. DNA of the CDR3: TGTGCCATCACCGAGGAGGGCTATGGCTACACCTTC. Its translation: CAITEEGYGYTF.

The V and J genes are TRBV30 and TRBJ1-1; no definite D call. V lost 0 bases and J lost 2, with 13 bases in between. This CDR3 is 15 amino acids long. Germline assignment: CDR1 GTSNPN and CDR2 SVGIG (reference sequence). The DNA of the CDR3 is TGTGCCTGGAGTGTACGGGGTCACACCAACACTGAAGCTTTCTTT. It codes for CAWSVRGHTNTEAFF.

With regard to this clone: Other DNA sequences in this sample translate to the same CDR3. J is TRBJ2-7 and V is TRBV5-5, with D possibly being TRBD1 (5 bases). This CDR3 spans 15 amino acids. The V end was cut by 0 bases, the J end by 0 bases, with 10 bases between. Germline loops: CDR1 SGHKS, CDR2 YYEKEE (reference sequence). CDR3 loop: CASSLGQSFSYEQYF. Written as DNA, the CDR3 is TGTGCCAGCAGCTTGGGACAGTCATTCTCCTACGAGCAGTACTTC.

The chain joins TRBV10-3 to TRBJ1-5; 9 bases are a match to TRBD1. The CDR3 contains 16 residues. The germline CDR1 and CDR2 sequences are ENHRY and SYGVKD. J lost 1 base, V lost 0 bases, and 1 base had no gene match. The CDR3: CAISESDRGSNQPQHF. The CDR3 DNA reads as TGTGCCATCAGTGAGTCTGACAGGGGGAGCAATCAGCCCCAGCATTTT.

The chain employs TRBV5-6 and TRBJ1-4; TRBD1 is a possible D gene (5 bases). Germline lookup yields CDR1 SGHDT and CDR2 YYEEEE. With 1 base removed from V and 3 bases from J, the gap between germline ends came to 13 bases. There are 16 residues in the CDR3. CDR3 sequence: CASSLWQGIANEKLFF. The CDR3 DNA reads TGTGCCAGCAGCTTGTGGCAGGGTATAGCTAATGAAAAACTGTTTTTT.

This chain links TRBV30 with TRBJ2-7; D is possibly TRBD1 (5 bases). The CDR3 spans 13 residues. Trimming pared 3 bases from V and 4 bases from J, leaving 13 bases between. Germline CDR1 reads GTSNPN; CDR2 reads SVGIG (reference sequence). CDR3 residues: CAWSLQEFYEQYF. In DNA form, the CDR3 reads TGTGCCTGGAGCCTACAGGAGTTTTACGAGCAGTACTTC.

J is TRBJ2-3 and V is TRBV28; 7 nucleotides match TRBD1. The CDR3 has 17 residues. Germline V lookup: CDR1 MDHEN, CDR2 SYDVKM. V was pared by 6 bases and J by 1 base, with 13 bases of the junction left unmatched. CDR3 bases: TGTGCCAGCAGACATCCCCCAACAACAGGGGGCACAGATACGCAGTATTTT. It yields the protein CASRHPPTTGGTDTQYF.

This CDR3 reads CASSLQGIPGNTIYF. The CDR3 DNA is TGTGCCAGCAGCCTTCAGGGGATACCTGGAAACACCATATATTTT. The V call is TRBV3-1 (or the pseudogene TRBV3-2), the J call TRBJ1-3; D may be TRBD1 (6 bases). V gave up 4 bases and J gave up 2 bases, with 12 bases separating them. This CDR3 is 15 amino acids long. Germline-derived CDR1 and CDR2 are LGHDT and YNNKEL (reference sequence).

This clone turned up a few times. This sequence joins TRBV6-5 and TRBJ1-6; D uncertain. Trimming left V 7 bases short and J 6 bases short, with 10 bases between. Germline lookup yields CDR1 MNHEY and CDR2 SVGAGI. The CDR3 sequence is 13 residues long. The CDR3 protein is CASTTTSNSPLHF. CDR3 coding DNA: TGTGCCAGCACCACTACTAGTAATTCACCCCTCCACTTT.

The chain employs TRBV3-1 (or the pseudogene TRBV3-2) and TRBJ1-1; perhaps TRBD1 as D (5 bases). CDR1 is LGHDT and CDR2 is YNNKEL in the germline V gene (reference sequence). The germline V and J ends were trimmed by 5 bases and 4 bases, with 14 bases remaining between them. CDR3 length: 14 residues. CDR3 region: CASSFGGEVTEAFF. The CDR3 bases are TGTGCCAGCAGCTTTGGAGGGGAGGTCACTGAAGCTTTCTTT.

This clone was counted once. The chain recombines TRBV28 with TRBJ2-7, with TRBD2 identical over 10 bases. The CDR3 consists of 14 residues. Germline CDR1 reads MDHEN; CDR2 reads SYDVKM. The V segment lost 4 bases and the J segment 6 bases; nucleotides outside the gene matches: 6. CDR3 amino acids: CASSSGTSVSEQYF. The CDR3 DNA reads as TGTGCCAGCAGTTCCGGGACTAGCGTAAGCGAGCAGTACTTC.

Here the CDR3 DNA reads TGTGCCAGCATGTGGGTAGCGGGTTTTAACTCCTACAATGAGCAGTTCTTC. Translation: CASMWVAGFNSYNEQFF. The rearrangement links TRBV5-5 to TRBJ2-1; TRBD2 aligns across 7 bases. The CDR3 is made up of 17 amino acids. In germline, CDR1 is SGHKS, CDR2 YYEKEE (reference sequence). The junction had 12 bases not matched to a gene; V was cut back by 6 bases and J by 0 bases.

In DNA form, the CDR3 reads TGTGCCAGCAGCTTCGGGAACGCCATCGCCGGGCAGTTCTTC. Translating gives CASSFGNAIAGQFF. The V and J genes are TRBV7-2 and TRBJ2-1; D might be TRBD2 (5 bases). Trimming left V 3 bases short and J 12 bases short, with 18 bases between. The CDR3 is made up of 14 amino acids. In germline, CDR1 is SGHTA, CDR2 FQGNSA.

V gene TRBV4-1 combines with J gene TRBJ2-1; TRBD2 aligns across 10 bases. The length of the CDR3 is 16 residues. V lost 4 bases to trimming and J lost 3 bases; unmatched junction nucleotides: 6. Germline V gene sequence: CDR1 MGHRA, CDR2 YSYEKL. The CDR3 DNA is TGCGCCAGCAGCCCACTACTAGCGGGGAACTACAATGAGCAGTTCTTC. Translating it yields CASSPLLAGNYNEQFF.

The V and J genes are TRBV6-5 and TRBJ2-2; D possibly corresponds to TRBD1 (5 bases). Trimming cost V 8 bases and J 0 bases, with 10 bases left between them. The germline CDR1 and CDR2 sequences are MNHEY and SVGAGI. This CDR3 spans 14 amino acids. The CDR3 here is CASHWTPNTGELFF. Here the CDR3 DNA reads TGTGCCAGCCACTGGACACCGAACACCGGGGAGCTGTTTTTT.

This clone was counted between two and nine times. The V call is TRBV2, the J call TRBJ2-5; 9 positions match TRBD2. The CDR3 has 18 amino acids. Germline V gives CDR1 SNHLY, CDR2 FYNNEI. The V and J ends lost 3 bases and 5 bases, in that order; junction bases with no gene match: 16. The CDR3 DNA sequence: TGTGCCAGCAGTGATTGGGTTCGATTCGGCGGGAGGGGGGAGACCCAGTACTTC. Translating gives CASSDWVRFGGRGETQYF.

V usage is TRBV15 and J usage is TRBJ2-7; 8 nucleotides line up with TRBD1. This CDR3 comprises 15 residues. V gave up 3 bases and J gave up 9 bases; unmatched junction bases: 13. Germline CDR1 is LNHNV and CDR2 is YYDKDF (reference sequence). The CDR3 DNA sequence: TGTGCCACCAGCAGTATATGGGACAGGACGACCGGGCAGTACTTC. This sequence encodes CATSSIWDRTTGQYF.

The V gene is TRBV10-1, the J gene TRBJ2-1; D remains ambiguous. The CDR3 is made up of 17 amino acids. Germline assignment: CDR1 WNHNN and CDR2 SYGVQD (reference sequence). V lost 5 bases and J 0 bases, leaving 17 bases between the germline ends. The CDR3 sequence is CASSNRPIPSSYNEQFF. The CDR3 coding sequence is TGCGCCAGCAGTAACAGACCTATACCGAGCTCCTACAATGAGCAGTTCTTC.

V is TRBV28 and J is TRBJ1-2; tentative D call: TRBD1 (5 bases). From germline, CDR1 is MDHEN and CDR2 SYDVKM. The CDR3 extends over 17 amino acids. V was pared by 3 bases and J by 0 bases, with 17 bases between. Here the CDR3 reads CASSFRRGVWSNYGYTF. The CDR3, as DNA: TGTGCCAGCAGTTTTCGCCGGGGGGTCTGGTCTAACTATGGCTACACCTTC.